The rows below give T cell receptor beta chains drawn from one sample of a study of CD8 T cells in ankylosing spondylitis. TCRdb called the 5' RACE reads again in MiXCR, with one record for every CDR3 protein. Here the sample spans roughly 250,000 distinct CDR3 sequences, 8.6% being singletons. The source material was blood, either unsorted or a sorted T cell fraction (not recorded which). The source of these receptors is a male donor with ankylosing spondylitis or in good health (not recorded which). Each CDR3 is given with its conserved first and last residue. The D gene is left open where the match is weak. The size field is filled for only some rows; it gives once, few, many or a size class.

clone_size d_call j_call v_call cdr3_nt cdr3_aa
- - TRBJ2-7 TRBV25-1 TGTGCCAGCAGTGAAGGTCGGTCCATCCTAGGGACCTACGAGCAGTACTTC CASSEGRSILGTYEQYF
- - TRBJ1-4 TRBV30 TGTGCCTGGAGTGACCTGGGGCCAGCTAATGAAAAACTGTTTTTT CAWSDLGPANEKLFF
- TRBD2 TRBJ2-5 TRBV4-3 TGCGCCAGCCTCGCCTCGGGGGGTGGGGAGACCCAGTACTTC CASLASGGGETQYF
many TRBD1 TRBJ1-3 TRBV5-1 TGCGCCAGCAGCTCAGCGGGACAGGGAGGAAACACCATATATTTT CASSSAGQGGNTIYF
many TRBD2 TRBJ2-1 TRBV12-3/TRBV12-4 TGTGCCAGCAGTTTAAGGGGACTAGCGACCTACAATGAGCAGTTCTTC CASSLRGLATYNEQFF
many - TRBJ1-1 TRBV6-2/TRBV6-3 TGTGCCAGCAGTTATCAAGGGAGCACTGAAGCTTTCTTT CASSYQGSTEAFF
many - TRBJ1-5 TRBV12-3/TRBV12-4 TGTGCCAGCAGTTTGATGGAGTTGGGGCCCCAGCATTTT CASSLMELGPQHF
many - TRBJ1-5 TRBV4-3 TGCGCCAGCAGCCCAGACACCCGCAATCAGCCCCAGCATTTT CASSPDTRNQPQHF
many TRBD1 TRBJ1-1 TRBV20-1 TGCAGTGCGAGGACAGGGGTAAACACTGAAGCTTTCTTT CSARTGVNTEAFF
many TRBD1 TRBJ2-1 TRBV12-3/TRBV12-4 TGTGCCAGCAGCTTAGGACAGGTGGGTGAGCAGTTCTTC CASSLGQVGEQFF
few - TRBJ2-7 TRBV7-2 TGTGCCAGCAGCCGCGACGGGGTGTACTACGAGCAGTACTTC CASSRDGVYYEQYF
many - TRBJ2-7 TRBV5-5 TGTGCCAGCATCGCCGGGACAAACTCCTACGAGCAGTACTTC CASIAGTNSYEQYF
few - TRBJ2-1 TRBV10-2 TGCGCCAGCAGTGAGTCCACCGGCGATGAGCAGTTCTTC CASSESTGDEQFF
many - TRBJ2-2 TRBV5-1 TGCGCCAGCAGAAGTGGAGGAGGAAACACCGGGGAGCTGTTTTTT CASRSGGGNTGELFF
many TRBD2 TRBJ2-3 TRBV20-1 TGCAGTGCTAGAGCACCGTTAGGACTAGCCCGGGAGGATACGCAGTATTTT CSARAPLGLAREDTQYF
few TRBD1 TRBJ1-2 TRBV7-9 TGTGCCAGCAGCTTAAGGGGCAGGGGGCCGGGCTACACCTTC CASSLRGRGPGYTF
few TRBD1 TRBJ1-2 TRBV7-2 TGTGCCAACACTGGACAGGGACTTTATGGCTACACCTTC CANTGQGLYGYTF
many TRBD1 TRBJ2-7 TRBV13 TGTGCCAGCAGCCCCCAGACAGGGACCTACGAGCAGTACTTC CASSPQTGTYEQYF
many - TRBJ2-1 TRBV28 TGTGCCAGCACCATAGCGTCTAACTCCTACAATGAGCAGTTCTTC CASTIASNSYNEQFF
many - TRBJ1-2 TRBV29-1 TGCAGCGTTTTAGGGGGGGTTAACTATGGCTACACCTTC CSVLGGVNYGYTF
many TRBD2 TRBJ2-3 TRBV5-1 TGTGCCAGCAGCTCCCTAGCGGGGGGGACAGATACGCAGTATTTT CASSSLAGGTDTQYF
many - TRBJ2-3 TRBV5-1 TGCGCCAGCAGCCCCGAGTGGGGTAATAAGTATTTT CASSPEWGNKYF
many TRBD1 TRBJ1-1 TRBV6-5 TGTGCCAGCAGTTTCGGACAGGGGATGAACACTGAAGCTTTCTTT CASSFGQGMNTEAFF
- - TRBJ2-2 TRBV12-3/TRBV12-4 TGTGCCAGCAGACCCGGACACCTGAACACCGGGGAGCTGTTTTTT CASRPGHLNTGELFF
many TRBD1 TRBJ1-1 TRBV29-1 TGCAGCGTCCACCTACCGGGACAGGGGATGAACACTGAAGCTTTCTTT CSVHLPGQGMNTEAFF
few TRBD1 TRBJ1-2 TRBV27 TGTGCCAGCAGTCCGGACAGGGGACTTGATGGCTACACCTTC CASSPDRGLDGYTF
many TRBD2 TRBJ2-2 TRBV12-3/TRBV12-4 TGTGCCAGCAGTCGAAGCGGGAGGGCTACCGGGGAGCTGTTTTTT CASSRSGRATGELFF
- TRBD1 TRBJ2-1 TRBV24-1 TGTGCCACCAGTGACCCGCTCCGGGACAGGGGGCGCAATGAGCAGTTCTTC CATSDPLRDRGRNEQFF
- - TRBJ2-3 TRBV12-3/TRBV12-4 TGTGCCAGCAGTGCATTTAGCGTGGGGACAGATACGCAGTATTTT CASSAFSVGTDTQYF
few - TRBJ1-2 TRBV12-3/TRBV12-4 TGTGCCAGCAAGCTTGGCAGGCAAAACTATGGCTACACCTTC CASKLGRQNYGYTF
- TRBD2 TRBJ2-5 TRBV7-9 TGTGCCAGCAGCTTACGGACTAGTTCAGATACCCAGTACTTC CASSLRTSSDTQYF